The next 11 T cell receptor beta chains were all read from a single sample in a study of cytomegalovirus exposure and HLA in healthy donors. Produced via immunoSEQ multiplex PCR; TCRdb's table is partial and in-frame only. The sample yields around 260,000 clones, 90% seen once. Sequenced material: PBMCs. The receptors derive from a woman aged 25 to 39 in good health and CMV-seronegative.

CDR3 DNA sequence: TGTGCCAGCAGGGGACAGCTTCATACTAATGAAAAACTGTTTTTT. Protein product: CASRGQLHTNEKLFF. The chain couples TRBV2 to TRBJ1-4; 7 bases are a match to TRBD1. This CDR3 is 15 amino acids long. Germline lookup yields CDR1 SNHLY and CDR2 FYNNEI. Trimming cost V 6 bases and J 2 bases; bases outside gene matches: 6.

V and J are TRBV7-2 and TRBJ2-1, with 9 bases lining up with TRBD2. Germline V gene lookup returns CDR1 SGHTA and CDR2 FQGNSA. The CDR3 runs 16 residues. Trimming removed 1 base from V and 9 bases from J; junction bases left unmatched: 10. The CDR3 here is CASSLGRLAARGEQFF. The CDR3 nucleotides are TGTGCCAGCAGCTTAGGCAGACTAGCGGCGAGGGGTGAGCAGTTCTTC.

The chain has TRBV15 and TRBJ2-1; D call uncertain. CDR1 and CDR2 (germline): LNHNV, YYDKDF (reference sequence). The CDR3 spans 14 residues. V was clipped by 1 base and J by 4 bases, with 8 bases between them. The CDR3 is CATSRGTEYNEQFF. CDR3 in DNA: TGTGCCACCAGCAGAGGGACGGAATACAATGAGCAGTTCTTC.

The chain links TRBV7-2 to TRBJ1-2, with 7 bases fitting TRBD1. V lost 6 bases to trimming and J lost 7 bases; unmatched junction nucleotides: 11. The germline gives CDR1 SGHTA, CDR2 FQGNSA. This CDR3 has 14 amino acids. CDR3 region: CASSLQGEETGYTF. The CDR3 nucleotides are TGTGCCAGCAGTCTTCAGGGGGAAGAAACTGGCTACACCTTC.

This clone was picked up a small number of times. The chain combines TRBV10-3 with TRBJ2-1, with 11 bases that match TRBD1. The ends lost 8 bases at V and 9 bases at J; junction bases unmatched: 12. CDR3 size: 15 residues. In germline, CDR1 is ENHRY, CDR2 SYGVKD. The chain's CDR3 is CAIHAGGQGAGEQFF. The CDR3 bases are TGTGCCATCCACGCCGGAGGACAGGGGGCGGGTGAGCAGTTCTTC.

Of note for this clone: This sample also contains other DNA sequences that code for the same CDR3. The rearrangement uses TRBV27 and TRBJ2-3; no definite D call. The V end was cut by 1 base, the J end by 0 bases, with 5 bases between. This CDR3 comprises 14 residues. Germline V gene lookup returns CDR1 MNHEY and CDR2 SMNVEV (reference sequence). CDR3 loop: CASSLWGSTDTQYF. In DNA, the CDR3 is TGTGCCAGCAGTTTATGGGGTAGCACAGATACGCAGTATTTT.

This chain joins TRBV10-1 and TRBJ2-2; 7 bases fit TRBD1. The CDR3 has 14 residues. Germline V gene data show CDR1 as WNHNN and CDR2 as SYGVQD (reference sequence). The V segment lost 6 bases and the J segment 8 bases; nucleotides outside the gene matches: 9. In DNA, the CDR3 is TGCGCCAGCAGGGTCCGACAGGGAAGTGGGGAGCTGTTTTTT. Translating gives CASRVRQGSGELFF.

This clone was observed a few times. The chain combines TRBV18 with TRBJ1-5; no clear D. The V and J ends lost 2 bases and 2 bases respectively, with 13 bases between them. The CDR3 spans 16 residues. Germline V lookup: CDR1 KGHSH, CDR2 LQKENI. The CDR3: CASSPWPNRGNQPQHF. The CDR3 nucleotides read TGTGCCAGCTCACCATGGCCCAATCGGGGCAATCAGCCCCAGCATTTT.

This clone is a singleton in its sample. The chain employs TRBV13 and TRBJ2-5; the D is unclear. V was pared by 0 bases and J by 5 bases, with 10 bases between. The germline CDR1 and CDR2 sequences are PRHDT and FYEKMQ (reference sequence). The CDR3 extends over 14 amino acids. The CDR3 region is CASSLGIESETQYF. CDR3 nucleotide sequence: TGTGCCAGCAGCTTAGGCATAGAATCGGAGACCCAGTACTTC.

The gene calls are TRBV30 and TRBJ2-7; 7 bases align to TRBD1. CDR1 is GTSNPN, CDR2 SVGIG, per germline (reference sequence). This CDR3 region has 14 residues. The V gene end was trimmed by 2 bases and the J gene end by 3 bases; junction bases not matched to a gene: 7. CDR3 coding DNA: TGTGCCTGGAGTACCCCGACAGGGTTCTACGAGCAGTACTTC. As protein: CAWSTPTGFYEQYF.

The chain uses TRBV9 and TRBJ2-1, with TRBD1 matching 8 bases. V was clipped by 0 bases and J by 9 bases; unmatched bases: 8. CDR1 and CDR2 from the germline V gene are SGDLS and YYNGEE. CDR3 size: 15 residues. The CDR3 sequence is CASSVDGQGLGEQFF. The CDR3 DNA is TGTGCCAGCAGCGTAGACGGACAGGGTCTCGGTGAGCAGTTCTTC.